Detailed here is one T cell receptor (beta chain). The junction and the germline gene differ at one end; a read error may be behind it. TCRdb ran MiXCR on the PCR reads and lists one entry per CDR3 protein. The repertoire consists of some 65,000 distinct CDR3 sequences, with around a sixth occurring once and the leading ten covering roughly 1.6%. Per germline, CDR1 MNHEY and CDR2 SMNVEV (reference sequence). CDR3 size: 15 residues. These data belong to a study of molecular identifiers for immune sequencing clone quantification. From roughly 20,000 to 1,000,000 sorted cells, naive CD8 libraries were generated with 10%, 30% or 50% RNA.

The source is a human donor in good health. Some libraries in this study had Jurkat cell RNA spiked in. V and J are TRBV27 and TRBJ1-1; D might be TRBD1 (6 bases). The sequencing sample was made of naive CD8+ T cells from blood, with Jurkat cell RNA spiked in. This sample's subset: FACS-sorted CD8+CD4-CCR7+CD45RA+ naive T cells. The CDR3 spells CASSLVGQLNTVAFF. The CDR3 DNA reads TGTGCCAGCAGTTTGGTAGGACAGTTGAACACTGTAGCTTTCTTT.